The following is a TCR beta chain sequence with its context. No antigen is known for it. The PCR contained 60 Vbeta and 13 Jbeta primers. The method was immunoSEQ multiplex PCR; TCRdb's version includes in-frame clones alone and lacks a portion of them. This sample has 160,000 or so clones, with around three quarters found just once. V lost 0 bases and J lost 14, with 16 bases in between. The CDR3 spans 13 residues. Germline CDR1 and CDR2: SNHLY and FYNNEI. The data derive from a study of cytomegalovirus exposure and HLA in healthy donors. The study's findings and limits: V- and J-gene trimming of TCR beta was linked (in a later analysis) to a missense DCLRE1C variant.

This clonotype was sampled from a woman between 40 and 50 years old in good health and CMV-seronegative. Source material: PBMCs. This chain connects TRBV2 to TRBJ2-5; no clear D. CDR3 amino acids: CASSEALNSSSYF. For the CDR3, the DNA is TGTGCCAGCAGTGAAGCGCTTAACTCCTCCTCTTACTTC.